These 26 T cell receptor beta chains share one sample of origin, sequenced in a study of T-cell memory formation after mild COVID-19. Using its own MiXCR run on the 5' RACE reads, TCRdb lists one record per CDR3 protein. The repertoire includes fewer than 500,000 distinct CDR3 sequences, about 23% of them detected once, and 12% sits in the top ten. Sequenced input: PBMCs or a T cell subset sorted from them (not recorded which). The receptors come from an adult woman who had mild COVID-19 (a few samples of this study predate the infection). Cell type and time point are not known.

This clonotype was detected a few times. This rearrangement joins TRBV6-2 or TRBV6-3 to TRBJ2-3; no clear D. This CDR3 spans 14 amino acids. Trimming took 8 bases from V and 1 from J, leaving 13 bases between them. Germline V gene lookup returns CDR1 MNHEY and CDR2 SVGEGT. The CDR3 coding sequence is TGTGCCAGCCAAAACGAACGAGGCACAGATACGCAGTATTTT. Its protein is CASQNERGTDTQYF.

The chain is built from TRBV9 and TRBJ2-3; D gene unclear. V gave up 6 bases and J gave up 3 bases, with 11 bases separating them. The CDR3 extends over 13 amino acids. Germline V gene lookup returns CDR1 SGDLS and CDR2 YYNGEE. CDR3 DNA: TGTGCCAGCAACCCCCTGGGGACAGATACGCAGTATTTT. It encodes CASNPLGTDTQYF.

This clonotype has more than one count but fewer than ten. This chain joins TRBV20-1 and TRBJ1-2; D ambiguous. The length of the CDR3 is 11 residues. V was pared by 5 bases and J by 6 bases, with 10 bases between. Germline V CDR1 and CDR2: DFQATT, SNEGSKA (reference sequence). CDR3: CSAWNWDGYTF. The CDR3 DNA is TGCAGTGCTTGGAACTGGGATGGCTACACCTTC.

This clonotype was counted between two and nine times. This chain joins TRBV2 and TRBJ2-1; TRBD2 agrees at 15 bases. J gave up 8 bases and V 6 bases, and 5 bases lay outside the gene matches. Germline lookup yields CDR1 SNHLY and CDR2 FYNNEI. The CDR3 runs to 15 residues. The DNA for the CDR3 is TGTGCCAGCAGAACCGGGACTAGCGGGAGGTATGAGCAGTTCTTC. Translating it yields CASRTGTSGRYEQFF.

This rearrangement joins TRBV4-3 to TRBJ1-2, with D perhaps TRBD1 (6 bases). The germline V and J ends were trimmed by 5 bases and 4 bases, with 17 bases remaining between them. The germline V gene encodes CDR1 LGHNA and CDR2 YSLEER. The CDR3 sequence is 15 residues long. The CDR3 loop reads CASSTRGTRGYGYTF. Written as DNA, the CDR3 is TGCGCCAGCAGCACCAGGGGAACGCGGGGCTATGGCTACACCTTC.

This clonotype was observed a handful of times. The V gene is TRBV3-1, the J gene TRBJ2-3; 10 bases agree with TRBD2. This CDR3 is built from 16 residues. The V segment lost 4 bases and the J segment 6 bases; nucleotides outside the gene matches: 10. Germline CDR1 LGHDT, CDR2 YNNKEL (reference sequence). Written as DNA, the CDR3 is TGTGCCAGCAGCCCCGTCCTAGCGGGAGTAACGGATACGCAGTATTTT. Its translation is CASSPVLAGVTDTQYF.

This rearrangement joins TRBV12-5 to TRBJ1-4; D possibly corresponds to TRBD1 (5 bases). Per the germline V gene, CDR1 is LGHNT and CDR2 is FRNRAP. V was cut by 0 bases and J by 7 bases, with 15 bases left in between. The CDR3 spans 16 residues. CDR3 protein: CASGLVLGGRGEKLFF. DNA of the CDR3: TGTGCTAGTGGTTTGGTACTGGGGGGAAGAGGTGAAAAACTGTTTTTT.

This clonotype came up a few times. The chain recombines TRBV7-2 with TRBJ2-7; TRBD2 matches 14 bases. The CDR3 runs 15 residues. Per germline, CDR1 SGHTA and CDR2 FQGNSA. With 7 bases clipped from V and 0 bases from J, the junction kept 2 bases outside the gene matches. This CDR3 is CASTGTSGSSYEQYF. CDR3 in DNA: TGTGCCAGCACCGGGACTAGCGGGAGCTCCTACGAGCAGTACTTC.

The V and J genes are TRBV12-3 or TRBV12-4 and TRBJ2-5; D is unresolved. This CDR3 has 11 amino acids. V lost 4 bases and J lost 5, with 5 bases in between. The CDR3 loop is CASSWAETQYF. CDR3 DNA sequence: TGTGCCAGCAGTTGGGCTGAGACCCAGTACTTC.

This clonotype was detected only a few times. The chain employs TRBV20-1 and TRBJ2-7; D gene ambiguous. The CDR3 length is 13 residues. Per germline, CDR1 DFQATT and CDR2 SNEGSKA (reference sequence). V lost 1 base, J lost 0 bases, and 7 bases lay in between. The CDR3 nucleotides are TGCAGTGCTAGAGGCGCTAGCTCCTACGAGCAGTACTTC. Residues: CSARGASSYEQYF.

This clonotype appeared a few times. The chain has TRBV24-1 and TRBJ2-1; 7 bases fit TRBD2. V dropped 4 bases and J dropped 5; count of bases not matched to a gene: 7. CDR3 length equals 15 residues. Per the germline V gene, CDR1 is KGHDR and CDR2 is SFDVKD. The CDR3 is CATSEEPSGHNEQFF. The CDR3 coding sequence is TGTGCCACCAGTGAGGAACCTAGCGGTCACAATGAGCAGTTCTTC.

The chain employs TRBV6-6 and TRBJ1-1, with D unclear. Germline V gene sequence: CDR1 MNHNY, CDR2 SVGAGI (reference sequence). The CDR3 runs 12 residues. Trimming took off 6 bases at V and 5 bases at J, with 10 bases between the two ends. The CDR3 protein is CASSPKWTEAFF. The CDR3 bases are TGTGCCAGCAGCCCCAAATGGACTGAAGCTTTCTTT.

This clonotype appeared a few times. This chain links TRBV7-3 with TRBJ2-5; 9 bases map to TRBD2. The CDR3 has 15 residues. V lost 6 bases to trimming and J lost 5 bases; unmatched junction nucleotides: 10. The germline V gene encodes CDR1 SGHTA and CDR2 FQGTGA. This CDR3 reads CASSRREGLTETQYF. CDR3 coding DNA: TGTGCCAGCAGTCGGCGGGAGGGCCTCACGGAGACCCAGTACTTC.

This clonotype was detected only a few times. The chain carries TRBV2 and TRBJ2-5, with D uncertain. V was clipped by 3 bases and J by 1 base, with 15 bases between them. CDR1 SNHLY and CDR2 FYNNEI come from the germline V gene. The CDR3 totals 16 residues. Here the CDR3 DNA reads TGTGCCAGCAGTGACGTCGATGTTTTGGGCCAAGAGACCCAGTACTTC. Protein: CASSDVDVLGQETQYF.

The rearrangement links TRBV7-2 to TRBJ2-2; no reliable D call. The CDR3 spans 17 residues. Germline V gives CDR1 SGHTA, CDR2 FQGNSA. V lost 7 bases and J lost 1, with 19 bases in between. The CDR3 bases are TGTGCCAGCACCTCCCAGTCTAGGACCAGGAACACCGGGGAGCTGTTTTTT. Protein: CASTSQSRTRNTGELFF.

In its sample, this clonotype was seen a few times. CDR3 in amino acids: CASSYSIVSSVSSYNEQFF. CDR3 in DNA: TGTGCCAGCAGTTACTCGATTGTTTCATCCGTGAGCTCCTACAATGAGCAGTTCTTC. The V gene is TRBV6-6, the J gene TRBJ2-1, with no clear D. Germline V gene data show CDR1 as MNHNY and CDR2 as SVGAGI (reference sequence). The CDR3 has 19 amino acids. V lost 0 bases to trimming and J lost 0 bases, with 18 bases between them.

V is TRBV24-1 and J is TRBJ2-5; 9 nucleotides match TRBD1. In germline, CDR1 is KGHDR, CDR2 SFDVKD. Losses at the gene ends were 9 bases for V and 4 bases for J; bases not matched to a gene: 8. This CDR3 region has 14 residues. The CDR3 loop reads CATSPGQGLETQYF. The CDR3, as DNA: TGTGCCACCTCTCCGGGACAGGGCTTAGAGACCCAGTACTTC.

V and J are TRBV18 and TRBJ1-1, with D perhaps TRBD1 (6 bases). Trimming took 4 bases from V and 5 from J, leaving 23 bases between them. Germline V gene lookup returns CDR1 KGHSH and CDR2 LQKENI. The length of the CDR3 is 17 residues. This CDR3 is CASSRPPRGRHRTEAFF. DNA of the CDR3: TGTGCCAGCTCACGCCCCCCCAGGGGCAGGCATCGGACTGAAGCTTTCTTT.

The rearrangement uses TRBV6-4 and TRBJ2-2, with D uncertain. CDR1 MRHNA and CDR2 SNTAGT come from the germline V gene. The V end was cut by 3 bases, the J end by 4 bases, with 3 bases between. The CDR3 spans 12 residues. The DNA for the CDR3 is TGTGCCAGCAGTGAATCCACCGGGGAGCTGTTTTTT. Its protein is CASSESTGELFF.

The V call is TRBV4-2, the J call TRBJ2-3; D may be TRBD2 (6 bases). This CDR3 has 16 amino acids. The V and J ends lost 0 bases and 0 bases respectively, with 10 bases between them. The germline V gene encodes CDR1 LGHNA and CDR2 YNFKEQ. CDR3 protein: CASSQDSAGSTDTQYF. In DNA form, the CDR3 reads TGTGCCAGCAGCCAAGATTCGGCGGGGAGCACAGATACGCAGTATTTT.

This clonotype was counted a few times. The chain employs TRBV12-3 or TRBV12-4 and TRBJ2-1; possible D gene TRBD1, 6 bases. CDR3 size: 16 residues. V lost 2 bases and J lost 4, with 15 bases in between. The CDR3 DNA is TGTGCCAGCAGTTTAATCTTGGGGGCCTCTTACAATGAGCAGTTCTTC. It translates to CASSLILGASYNEQFF.

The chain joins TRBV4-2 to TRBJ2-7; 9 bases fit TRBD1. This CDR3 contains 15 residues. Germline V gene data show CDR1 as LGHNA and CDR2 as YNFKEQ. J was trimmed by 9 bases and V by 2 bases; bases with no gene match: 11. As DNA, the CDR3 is TGTGCCAGCAGCCAAACCCCGGGACAGGGCCTCGGGCAGTACTTC. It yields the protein CASSQTPGQGLGQYF.

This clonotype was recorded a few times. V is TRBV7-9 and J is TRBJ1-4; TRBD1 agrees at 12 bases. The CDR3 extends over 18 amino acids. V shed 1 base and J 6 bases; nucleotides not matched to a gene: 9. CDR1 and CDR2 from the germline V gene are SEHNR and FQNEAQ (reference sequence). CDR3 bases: TGTGCCAGCAGCTTAGTTTCTGGGACAGGGGGCTCACATGAAAAACTGTTTTTT. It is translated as CASSLVSGTGGSHEKLFF.

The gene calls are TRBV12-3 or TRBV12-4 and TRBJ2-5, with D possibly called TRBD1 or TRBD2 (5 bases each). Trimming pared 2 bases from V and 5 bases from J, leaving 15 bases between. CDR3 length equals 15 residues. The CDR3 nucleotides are TGTGCCAGCAGTTTATCGTCGGGGCCCGCGGAGACCCAGTACTTC. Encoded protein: CASSLSSGPAETQYF.

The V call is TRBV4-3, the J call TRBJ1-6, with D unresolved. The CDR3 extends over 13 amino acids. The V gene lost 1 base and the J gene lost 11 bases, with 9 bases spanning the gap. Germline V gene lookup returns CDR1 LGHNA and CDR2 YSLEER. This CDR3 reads CASSQVRLPPLHF. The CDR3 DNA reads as TGCGCCAGCAGCCAAGTCAGGCTCCCACCCCTCCACTTT.

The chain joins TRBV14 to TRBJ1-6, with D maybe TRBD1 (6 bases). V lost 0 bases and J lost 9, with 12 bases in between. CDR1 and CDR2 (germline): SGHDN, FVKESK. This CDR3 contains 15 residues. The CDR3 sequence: CASSQEIQGSSPLHF. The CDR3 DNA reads TGTGCCAGCAGCCAAGAGATCCAGGGGAGTTCACCCCTCCACTTT.